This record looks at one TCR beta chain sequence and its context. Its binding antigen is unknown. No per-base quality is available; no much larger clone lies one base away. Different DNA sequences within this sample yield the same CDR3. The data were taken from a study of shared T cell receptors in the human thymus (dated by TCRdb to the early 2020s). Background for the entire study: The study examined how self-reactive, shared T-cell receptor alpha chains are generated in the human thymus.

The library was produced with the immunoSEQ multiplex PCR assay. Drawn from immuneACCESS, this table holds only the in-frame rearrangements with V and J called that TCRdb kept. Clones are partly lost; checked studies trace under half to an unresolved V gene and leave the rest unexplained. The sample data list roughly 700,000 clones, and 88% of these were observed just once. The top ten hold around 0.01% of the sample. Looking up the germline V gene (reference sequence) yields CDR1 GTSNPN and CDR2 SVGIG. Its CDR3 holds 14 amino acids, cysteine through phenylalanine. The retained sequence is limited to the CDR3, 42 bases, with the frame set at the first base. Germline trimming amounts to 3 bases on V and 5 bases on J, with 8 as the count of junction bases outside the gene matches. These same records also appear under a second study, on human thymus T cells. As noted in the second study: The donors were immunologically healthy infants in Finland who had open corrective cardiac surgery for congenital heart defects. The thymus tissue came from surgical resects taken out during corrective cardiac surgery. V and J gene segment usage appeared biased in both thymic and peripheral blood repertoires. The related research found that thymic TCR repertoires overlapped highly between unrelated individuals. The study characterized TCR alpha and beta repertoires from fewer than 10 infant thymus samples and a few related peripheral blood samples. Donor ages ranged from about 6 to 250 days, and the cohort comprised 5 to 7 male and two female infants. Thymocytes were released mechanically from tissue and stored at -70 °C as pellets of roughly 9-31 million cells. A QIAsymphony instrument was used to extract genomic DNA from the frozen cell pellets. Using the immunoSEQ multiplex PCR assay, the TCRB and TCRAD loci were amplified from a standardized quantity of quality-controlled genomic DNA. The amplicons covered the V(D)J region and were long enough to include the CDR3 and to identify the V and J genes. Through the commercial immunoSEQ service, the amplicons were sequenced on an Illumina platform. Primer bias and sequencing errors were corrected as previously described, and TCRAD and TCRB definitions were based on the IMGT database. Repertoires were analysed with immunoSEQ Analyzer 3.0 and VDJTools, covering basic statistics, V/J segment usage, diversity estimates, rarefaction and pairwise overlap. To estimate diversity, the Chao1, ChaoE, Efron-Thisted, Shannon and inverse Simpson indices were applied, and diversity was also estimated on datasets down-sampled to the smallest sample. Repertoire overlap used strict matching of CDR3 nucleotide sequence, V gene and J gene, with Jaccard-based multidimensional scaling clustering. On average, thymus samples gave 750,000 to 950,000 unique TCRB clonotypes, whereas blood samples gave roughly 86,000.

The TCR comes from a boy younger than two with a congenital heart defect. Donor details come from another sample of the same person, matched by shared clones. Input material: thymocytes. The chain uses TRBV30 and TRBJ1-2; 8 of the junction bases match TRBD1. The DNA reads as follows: TGTGCCTGGAGAGGTGGGACAGGACTTTATGGCTACACCTTC. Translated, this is CAWRGGTGLYGYTF.